This TCR beta chain emerged from a study of blood T cell repertoires in COVID-19. Ages ranged from about 18 to 100 years, with residence in around 24 US areas. This table comes from immunoSEQ multiplex PCR, and its TCRdb copy is limited to in-frame clones, with some not included. The table records a few hundred thousand clones, 80% to 90% of them present only once. Specimen: PBMCs or T cells enriched from blood (not recorded which). The source of this sequence is a woman aged 45-65 years who had been exposed to COVID-19.

The CDR3 region is CASSPGGYTDTQYF. CDR3 coding DNA: TGTGCCAGCAGTCCGGGGGGATATACAGATACGCAGTATTTT. The rearrangement uses TRBV28 and TRBJ2-3; 7 nucleotides match TRBD2. This CDR3 is 14 amino acids long. The germline V gene has CDR1 MDHEN and CDR2 SYDVKM. With 5 bases clipped from V and 3 bases from J, the junction kept 5 bases outside the gene matches.